Listed below are T cell receptor beta chains from one sample, sequenced in a study of blood T cells in healthy people across ages. TCRdb re-called the 5' RACE reads through MiXCR, storing one row per CDR3 protein. The sample lists 270,000 or so distinct CDR3 sequences, 25% to 30% occurring once. The sequencing sample was made of blood. The receptors were sampled from a woman in her 70s in good health. Each CDR3 is given with its conserved first and last residue. A D gene is named only where the DNA matches it firmly. Rows give clone size only sometimes, using once, few, many, or a class for an expanded clone.

j_call d_call v_call clone_size cdr3_aa cdr3_nt
TRBJ2-1 TRBD1 TRBV5-5 few CASSGRLRDSYEQFF TGTGCCAGCAGCGGGCGGCTTCGGGACAGCTATGAGCAGTTCTTC
TRBJ1-4 TRBD1 TRBV15 NA CATSEGTASINEKLFF TGTGCCACCAGCGAGGGGACAGCCAGTATCAATGAAAAACTGTTTTTT
TRBJ2-7 NA TRBV5-1 many CASRLLSPLNRDRPHEQYF TGCGCCAGCAGACTCCTCAGCCCGCTGAACCGGGACCGACCGCACGAGCAGTACTTC
TRBJ2-5 NA TRBV12-3/TRBV12-4 few CASSFERETQYF TGTGCCAGCAGTTTTGAGAGAGAGACCCAGTACTTC
TRBJ2-5 NA TRBV7-7 few CASSPAGSGTQYF TGTGCTAGCAGCCCAGCAGGGAGCGGGACCCAGTACTTC
TRBJ2-2 TRBD1 TRBV6-5 few CASSATGGLGELFF TGTGCCAGCAGTGCCACAGGGGGCTTAGGGGAGCTGTTTTTT
TRBJ1-4 TRBD1 TRBV6-6 few CASSYSGQEEKLFF TGTGCCAGCAGTTACTCGGGACAGGAAGAAAAACTGTTTTTT
TRBJ2-5 NA TRBV7-2 NA CASSFTRIGQETQYF TGTGCCAGCAGTTTTACGAGGATAGGGCAAGAGACCCAGTACTTC
TRBJ2-7 TRBD2 TRBV7-8 few CASSLVGLALEQYF TGTGCCAGCAGCTTAGTGGGACTAGCTCTCGAGCAGTACTTC
TRBJ2-6 NA TRBV6-6 many CASSYPGQRSGANVLTF TGTGCCAGCAGTTACCCGGGACAACGTTCTGGGGCCAACGTCCTGACTTTC
TRBJ1-1 NA TRBV18 few CASSPPWATTEAFF TGTGCCAGCTCGCCACCGTGGGCGACTACTGAAGCTTTCTTT
TRBJ2-7 TRBD2 TRBV28 NA CASSRSRGLAGGREQYF TGTGCCAGCAGCCGATCGAGGGGACTAGCGGGAGGAAGAGAGCAGTACTTC
TRBJ1-3 NA TRBV5-1 NA CASSLGQAGNPIYF TGCGCCAGCAGCTTGGGACAGGCTGGAAACCCCATATATTTT
TRBJ1-2 NA TRBV20-1 few CSASVEGRRLYTF TGCAGTGCTAGTGTGGAGGGACGGAGGCTCTACACCTTC
TRBJ1-2 NA TRBV20-1 NA CSAQGLQADHGYTF TGCAGTGCTCAGGGACTGCAAGCCGACCATGGCTACACCTTC
TRBJ2-7 TRBD2 TRBV20-1 once CSAISLSGRSLEQYF TGCAGTGCCATCAGCCTCAGCGGGAGATCCCTCGAGCAGTACTTC
TRBJ2-7 NA TRBV7-2 few CASSLGPGYEQYF TGTGCCAGCAGCTTAGGGCCAGGCTACGAGCAGTACTTC